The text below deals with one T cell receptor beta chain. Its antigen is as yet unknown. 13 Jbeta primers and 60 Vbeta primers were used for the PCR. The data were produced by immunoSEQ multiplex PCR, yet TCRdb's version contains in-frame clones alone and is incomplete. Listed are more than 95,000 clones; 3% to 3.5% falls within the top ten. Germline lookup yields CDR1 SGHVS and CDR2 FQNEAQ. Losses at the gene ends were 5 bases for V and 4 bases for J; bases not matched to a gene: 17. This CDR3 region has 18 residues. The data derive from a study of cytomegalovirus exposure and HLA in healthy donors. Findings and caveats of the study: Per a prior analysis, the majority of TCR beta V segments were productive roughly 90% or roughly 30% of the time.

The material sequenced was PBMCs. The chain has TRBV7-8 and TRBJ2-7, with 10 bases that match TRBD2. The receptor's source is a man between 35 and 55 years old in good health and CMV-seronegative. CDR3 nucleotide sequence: TGTGCCAGCAGCCCGTGGGCTAGCGGGAGTCAGGATCGGTACGAGCAGTACTTC. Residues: CASSPWASGSQDRYEQYF.